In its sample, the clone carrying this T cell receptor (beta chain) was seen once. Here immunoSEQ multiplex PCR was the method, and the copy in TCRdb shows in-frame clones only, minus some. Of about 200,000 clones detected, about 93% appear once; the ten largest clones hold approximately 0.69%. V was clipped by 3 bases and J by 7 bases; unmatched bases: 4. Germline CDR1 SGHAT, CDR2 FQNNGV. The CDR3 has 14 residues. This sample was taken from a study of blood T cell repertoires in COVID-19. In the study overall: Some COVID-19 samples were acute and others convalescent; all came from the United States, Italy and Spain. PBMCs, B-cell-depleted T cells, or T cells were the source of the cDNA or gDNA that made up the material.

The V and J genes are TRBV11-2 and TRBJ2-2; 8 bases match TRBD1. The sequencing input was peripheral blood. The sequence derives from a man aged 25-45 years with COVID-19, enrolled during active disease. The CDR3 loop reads CASSFRGQVGELFF. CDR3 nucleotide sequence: TGTGCCAGCAGCTTCAGGGGGCAAGTCGGGGAGCTGTTTTTT.